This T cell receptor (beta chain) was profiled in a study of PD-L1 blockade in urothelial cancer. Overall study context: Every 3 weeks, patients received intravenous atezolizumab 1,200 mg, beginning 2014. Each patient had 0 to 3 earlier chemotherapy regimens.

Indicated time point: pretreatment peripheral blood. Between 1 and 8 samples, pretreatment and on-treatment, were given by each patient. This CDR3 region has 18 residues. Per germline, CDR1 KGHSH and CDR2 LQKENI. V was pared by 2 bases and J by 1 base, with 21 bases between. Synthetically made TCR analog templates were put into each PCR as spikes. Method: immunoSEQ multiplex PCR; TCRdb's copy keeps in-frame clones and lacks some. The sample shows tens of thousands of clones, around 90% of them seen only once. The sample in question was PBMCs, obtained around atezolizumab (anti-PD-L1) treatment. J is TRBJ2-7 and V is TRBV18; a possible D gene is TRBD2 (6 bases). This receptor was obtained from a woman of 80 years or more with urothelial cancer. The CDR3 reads CASSPMGLSAGGSYEQYF. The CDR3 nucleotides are TGTGCCAGCTCACCAATGGGTCTTAGCGCCGGAGGGTCCTACGAGCAGTACTTC.